The 10 T cell receptor beta chains in this list originate from one sample, sequenced in a study of cytotoxic CD8 clonotypes in ibrutinib-treated CLL. Clones were read by immunoSEQ multiplex PCR, and TCRdb kept only the in-frame ones, dropping some. Of roughly 180,000 clones listed, approximately 80% are singletons. The sequencing used PBMCs, collected after 24 months of ibrutinib treatment. These receptors originate from a human donor with chronic lymphocytic leukemia.

The chain is built from TRBV6-4 and TRBJ1-6; D uncertain. The CDR3 is 13 amino acids. Germline loops: CDR1 MRHNA, CDR2 SNTAGT. V gave up 5 bases and J gave up 9 bases, with 11 bases separating them. The CDR3 DNA is TGTGCCAGCAGTAAGGTCCGCTCTTCACCCCTCCACTTT. Its translation: CASSKVRSSPLHF.

The rearrangement links TRBV6-5 to TRBJ1-1; 8 bases align to TRBD1. With V trimmed by 6 bases and J by 8 bases, 5 bases remained unmatched. From germline, CDR1 is MNHEY and CDR2 SVGAGI. The CDR3 has 12 amino acids. The CDR3 bases are TGTGCCAGCAGCCAATACAGGGGGGAAGCTTTCTTT. Its protein is CASSQYRGEAFF.

The table lists this clone with a count of one. J is TRBJ2-7 and V is TRBV19; TRBD1 matches at 7 bases. The CDR3 length is 15 residues. The V segment lost 4 bases and the J segment 2 bases; nucleotides outside the gene matches: 8. Germline assignment: CDR1 LNHDA and CDR2 SQIVND (reference sequence). DNA for the CDR3: TGTGCCAGTAGTAGAGTGGGACAGATTGCCTACGAGCAGTACTTC. Translation gives CASSRVGQIAYEQYF. Variable domain in full (rest from reference TRBV19 and TRBJ2-7): DGGITQSPKYLFRKEGQNVTLSCEQNLNHDAMYWYRQDPGQGLRLIYYSQIVNDFQKGDIAEGYSVSREKKESFPLTVTSAQKNPTAFYLCASSRVGQIAYEQYFGPGTRLTVT.

CDR3 region: CASFPTGMNTEAFF. For the CDR3, the DNA is TGTGCCAGCTTTCCAACAGGGATGAACACTGAAGCTTTCTTT. The genes are TRBV6-5 and TRBJ1-1; tentative D call: TRBD1 (6 bases). The CDR3 is 14 residues long. The germline V gene encodes CDR1 MNHEY and CDR2 SVGAGI. With 8 bases removed from V and 0 bases from J, the gap between germline ends came to 13 bases.

This clone was observed a handful of times. This chain uses TRBV5-6 with TRBJ2-5; the D gene is possibly TRBD2 (7 bases). The V gene's germline CDR1 is SGHDT and CDR2 YYEEEE. V dropped 4 bases and J dropped 5 bases, with 15 bases sitting between them. The CDR3 spans 14 residues. CDR3 nucleotide sequence: TGTGCCAGCAGCGAGGCCGGGGGGCGGGAGACCCAGTACTTC. Translation: CASSEAGGRETQYF.

As regards this clone: The junction departs from germline at one end; a sequencing error may be responsible. The CDR3: CASRSGLNSYNGQFF. As DNA, the CDR3 is TGTGCCAGCAGATCCGGACTTAATTCCTACAATGGGCAGTTCTTC. This sequence joins TRBV27 and TRBJ2-1; maybe TRBD2 (5 bases). There are 15 residues in the CDR3. From germline, CDR1 is MNHEY and CDR2 SMNVEV (reference sequence).

Notes on this clone: The junction departs from germline at one end; a sequencing error may be responsible. The V and J genes are TRBV7-7 and TRBJ2-1; the D call may be TRBD1 or TRBD2 (5 bases each). The V gene's germline CDR1 is SSHAT and CDR2 FNYEAQ (reference sequence). CDR3 size: 13 residues. CDR3 in DNA: TGTGCTAGCAGCCAGGGACGGCATAATGAGCAGTTCTTC. This sequence encodes CASSQGRHNEQFF.

This clone was counted ten times or more. The chain is built from TRBV7-9 and TRBJ2-7; D ambiguous. The CDR3 totals 12 residues. CDR1 and CDR2 from the germline V gene are SEHNR and FQNEAQ (reference sequence). Trimming took off 4 bases at V and 2 bases at J, with 6 bases between the two ends. The CDR3 nucleotides read TGTGCCAGCAGCTCCACAACCTACGAGCAGTACTTC. The encoded protein is CASSSTTYEQYF.

V usage is TRBV21-1 and J usage is TRBJ2-7; the table's D call TRBD2 went unverified against the DNA. TRBV21-1 is given as a pseudogene. The CDR3 contains 13 residues. CDR3 sequence: CASSKVGGYEQYF. The CDR3 DNA reads as TGTGCCAGCAGCAAAGTTGGGGGGTACGAGCAGTACTTC.

The rearrangement joins TRBV9 to TRBJ1-4; perhaps TRBD1 as D (6 bases). Per germline, CDR1 SGDLS and CDR2 YYNGEE. This CDR3 contains 14 residues. V lost 0 bases and J lost 7, with 10 bases in between. CDR3: CASSVEQGGEKLFF. The CDR3, as DNA: TGTGCCAGCAGCGTAGAACAGGGAGGTGAAAAACTGTTTTTT.